The 16 T cell receptor beta chains reported below all come from one sample, sequenced in a study of identifying expanded T cells in peripheral blood. TCRdb's table, derived via immunoSEQ multiplex PCR, lists solely in-frame clones and lacks some. The sample includes around 120,000 clones, roughly 91% of them seen just once. The sample comprised blood. These TCRs come from a person aged 18-70 years in good health.

J is TRBJ2-3 and V is TRBV30; D may be TRBD1 (6 bases). The germline V and J ends were trimmed by 4 bases and 6 bases, with 14 bases remaining between them. The CDR3 totals 13 residues. Per germline, CDR1 GTSNPN and CDR2 SVGIG (reference sequence). Here the CDR3 reads CAWTGVSMDTQYF. The DNA for the CDR3 is TGTGCCTGGACAGGGGTCAGCATGGATACGCAGTATTTT. The whole variable domain, filled in from reference TRBV30 and TRBJ2-3, reads SQTIHQWPATLVQPVGSPLSLECTVEGTSNPNLYWYRQAAGRGLQLLFYSVGIGQISSEVPQNLSASRPQDRQFILSSKKLLLSDSGFYLCAWTGVSMDTQYFGPGTRLTVL.

The gene calls are TRBV6-5 and TRBJ2-1; 11 positions agree with TRBD2. This CDR3 spans 14 amino acids. Germline V gene sequence: CDR1 MNHEY, CDR2 SVGAGI. The J segment lost 4 bases and the V segment lost 4 bases, leaving 0 bases of the junction unmatched. The CDR3 is CASSWTSGYNEQFF. The CDR3 coding sequence is TGTGCCAGCAGTTGGACTAGCGGGTACAATGAGCAGTTCTTC.

This clone appeared once. The V and J genes are TRBV7-2 and TRBJ2-3; D unclear. Between the trimmed V and J ends, which lost 3 bases and 8 bases, there was a span of 9 bases. From germline, CDR1 is SGHTA and CDR2 FQGNSA. The CDR3 is made up of 12 amino acids. The DNA for the CDR3 is TGTGCCAGCAGCTTTTTTACCAGTACGCAGTATTTT. Translating gives CASSFFTSTQYF.

The gene calls are TRBV28 and TRBJ2-7; 11 bases map to TRBD2. Germline V gene data show CDR1 as MDHEN and CDR2 as SYDVKM. This CDR3 comprises 13 residues. The junction had 5 bases not matched to a gene; V was cut back by 6 bases and J by 7 bases. The DNA for the CDR3 is TGTGCCAGCAGGACTAGCGGGGCACGAGAGCAGTACTTC. Amino acids: CASRTSGAREQYF.

This clone has more than one count but fewer than ten. Distinct nucleotide sequences in the sample also encode this CDR3. The V and J genes are TRBV18 and TRBJ2-7; weak D call: TRBD1 (5 bases). Trimming removed 3 bases at V and 5 bases at J, with 8 bases between. The CDR3 runs 12 residues. Germline V gives CDR1 KGHSH, CDR2 LQKENI. CDR3 sequence: CASSPQGDEQYF. The CDR3 DNA is TGTGCCAGCTCACCGCAGGGCGACGAGCAGTACTTC.

The rearrangement joins TRBV10-2 to TRBJ2-7; 8 bases match TRBD1. The CDR3 contains 15 residues. Unmatched junction bases numbered 8, after V lost 4 bases and J lost 3 bases. Germline lookup yields CDR1 WSHSY and CDR2 SAAADI. CDR3: CASSAKDRVFYEQYF. The DNA for the CDR3 is TGCGCCAGCAGTGCGAAGGACAGGGTTTTCTACGAGCAGTACTTC.

The genes are TRBV2 and TRBJ2-3; D is undetermined. The CDR3 consists of 14 residues. V was clipped by 1 base and J by 4 bases, with 9 bases between them. CDR1 SNHLY and CDR2 FYNNEI come from the germline V gene. The CDR3 DNA is TGTGCCAGCAGTGAAGACAGACCCGCAGATACGCAGTATTTT. Translated, it gives CASSEDRPADTQYF.

A single count supports this clone. The rearrangement joins TRBV12-5 to TRBJ1-5, with 7 nucleotides matching TRBD1. The CDR3 spans 16 residues. Germline V gene data show CDR1 as LGHNT and CDR2 as FRNRAP. The V and J ends lost 2 bases and 2 bases, in that order; junction bases with no gene match: 6. Here the CDR3 reads CASGLPTGIGNQPQHF. The CDR3 nucleotides are TGTGCTAGTGGTTTGCCGACAGGGATTGGCAATCAGCCCCAGCATTTT.

The chain employs TRBV6-5 and TRBJ1-5; no clear D gene. Trimming removed 8 bases from V and 4 bases from J, with 9 bases in between. Per germline, CDR1 MNHEY and CDR2 SVGAGI. The length of the CDR3 is 12 residues. This chain's CDR3 is CASREVNQPQHF. Written as DNA, the CDR3 is TGTGCCAGCCGTGAAGTGAATCAGCCCCAGCATTTT.

This chain links TRBV18 with TRBJ1-2; possible D gene TRBD1, 5 bases. This CDR3 comprises 15 residues. The germline gives CDR1 KGHSH, CDR2 LQKENI. The ends were cut back, 2 bases at V and 1 base at J, with 11 bases in the middle. The CDR3 is CASSPGGAVNYGYTF. In DNA, the CDR3 is TGTGCCAGCTCACCAGGGGGAGCAGTTAACTATGGCTACACCTTC.

The chain recombines TRBV20-1 with TRBJ2-1; D is unresolved. The CDR3 loop spans 10 amino acids. Deletions cut 1 base from V and 7 bases from J, with 2 bases between. Germline CDR1 and CDR2: DFQATT and SNEGSKA (reference sequence). The CDR3 DNA follows: TGCAGTGCTAGAGCAAATGAGCAGTTCTTC. Residues: CSARANEQFF.

This clone appeared a few times. The CDR3 loop reads CSATGRDEAFF. The CDR3 DNA follows: TGCAGTGCCACGGGAAGGGATGAAGCTTTCTTT. The chain joins TRBV20-1 to TRBJ1-1; the D is unclear. Germline V gene sequence: CDR1 DFQATT, CDR2 SNEGSKA (reference sequence). Trimming shortened V by 6 bases and J by 7 bases, and 12 bases separated the two germline ends. This CDR3 is built from 11 residues.

The chain has TRBV6-1 and TRBJ2-1; D not resolved. The CDR3 covers 12 residues. CDR1 and CDR2 from the germline V gene are MNHNS and SASEGT. Trimming removed 6 bases from V and 7 bases from J, with 10 bases in between. The CDR3 spells CASRVVSNEQFF. The CDR3 DNA reads TGTGCCAGCAGGGTCGTATCGAATGAGCAGTTCTTC.

In DNA form, the CDR3 reads TGTGCCAGCAGCCCAATGAACACTGAAGCTTTCTTT. This codes for CASSPMNTEAFF. The chain links TRBV14 to TRBJ1-1; D gene unclear. The V and J ends lost 4 bases and 0 bases respectively, with 3 bases between them. Germline V lookup: CDR1 SGHDN, CDR2 FVKESK. The CDR3 sequence is 12 residues long.

This clone was seen only once. The rearrangement links TRBV5-6 to TRBJ2-3; no firm D call. V was shortened by 0 bases and J by 1 base, with 9 bases between the two germline ends. CDR1 and CDR2 from the germline V gene are SGHDT and YYEEEE. The CDR3 loop spans 15 amino acids. This chain's CDR3 is CASSLVLQGTDTQYF. CDR3 nucleotides: TGTGCCAGCAGCTTGGTCCTCCAGGGCACAGATACGCAGTATTTT.

V gene TRBV29-1 combines with J gene TRBJ1-2; D unresolved. With 5 bases removed from V and 2 bases from J, the gap between germline ends came to 6 bases. Germline values: CDR1 SQVTM, CDR2 ANQGSEA. The CDR3 has 11 residues. The CDR3 is CSVTENYGYTF. The CDR3 region has the DNA TGCAGCGTTACAGAAAACTATGGCTACACCTTC. The whole variable domain, filled in from reference TRBV29-1 and TRBJ1-2, reads SAVISQKPSRDICQRGTSLTIQCQVDSQVTMMFWYRQQPGQSLTLIATANQGSEATYESGFVIDKFPISRPNLTFSTLTVSNMSPEDSSIYLCSVTENYGYTFGSGTRLTVV.